One T cell receptor beta chain is described in this entry. Its target is unknown. This CDR3 has 15 amino acids. Germline values: CDR1 SQVTM, CDR2 ANQGSEA. V was cut by 7 bases and J by 5 bases, with 21 bases left in between. The TCRbeta library was prepared with unique molecular identifiers. TCRdb fed the PCR reads into MiXCR, producing one record per CDR3 protein. The data show about 470,000 distinct CDR3 sequences, approximately 41% seen once. The source of the sample is a study of T-cell reconstitution after alpha-beta-depleted transplantation in children. Points from the study as a whole: The origin of alpha-beta T cells about two months after transplant was reportedly several hundred expanded graft clones. After one year, T-cell counts and TCRbeta diversity mostly came from new T cells. Diversity of TCRbeta at day 60 was high in some patients, arising from surviving recipient T cells and thymic progenitors.

J is TRBJ2-1 and V is TRBV29-1; D perhaps matches TRBD2 (6 bases). This specimen consisted of PBMCs, obtained before TCRalphabeta/CD19-depleted stem cell transplant. The clonotype comes from a girl aged 2 to 10 with aplastic anemia, due to receive a stem cell transplant. In DNA, the CDR3 is TGCAGCGCGAGACCGGGACTTTCTGTCAACAATGAGCAGTTCTTC. It yields the protein CSARPGLSVNNEQFF.